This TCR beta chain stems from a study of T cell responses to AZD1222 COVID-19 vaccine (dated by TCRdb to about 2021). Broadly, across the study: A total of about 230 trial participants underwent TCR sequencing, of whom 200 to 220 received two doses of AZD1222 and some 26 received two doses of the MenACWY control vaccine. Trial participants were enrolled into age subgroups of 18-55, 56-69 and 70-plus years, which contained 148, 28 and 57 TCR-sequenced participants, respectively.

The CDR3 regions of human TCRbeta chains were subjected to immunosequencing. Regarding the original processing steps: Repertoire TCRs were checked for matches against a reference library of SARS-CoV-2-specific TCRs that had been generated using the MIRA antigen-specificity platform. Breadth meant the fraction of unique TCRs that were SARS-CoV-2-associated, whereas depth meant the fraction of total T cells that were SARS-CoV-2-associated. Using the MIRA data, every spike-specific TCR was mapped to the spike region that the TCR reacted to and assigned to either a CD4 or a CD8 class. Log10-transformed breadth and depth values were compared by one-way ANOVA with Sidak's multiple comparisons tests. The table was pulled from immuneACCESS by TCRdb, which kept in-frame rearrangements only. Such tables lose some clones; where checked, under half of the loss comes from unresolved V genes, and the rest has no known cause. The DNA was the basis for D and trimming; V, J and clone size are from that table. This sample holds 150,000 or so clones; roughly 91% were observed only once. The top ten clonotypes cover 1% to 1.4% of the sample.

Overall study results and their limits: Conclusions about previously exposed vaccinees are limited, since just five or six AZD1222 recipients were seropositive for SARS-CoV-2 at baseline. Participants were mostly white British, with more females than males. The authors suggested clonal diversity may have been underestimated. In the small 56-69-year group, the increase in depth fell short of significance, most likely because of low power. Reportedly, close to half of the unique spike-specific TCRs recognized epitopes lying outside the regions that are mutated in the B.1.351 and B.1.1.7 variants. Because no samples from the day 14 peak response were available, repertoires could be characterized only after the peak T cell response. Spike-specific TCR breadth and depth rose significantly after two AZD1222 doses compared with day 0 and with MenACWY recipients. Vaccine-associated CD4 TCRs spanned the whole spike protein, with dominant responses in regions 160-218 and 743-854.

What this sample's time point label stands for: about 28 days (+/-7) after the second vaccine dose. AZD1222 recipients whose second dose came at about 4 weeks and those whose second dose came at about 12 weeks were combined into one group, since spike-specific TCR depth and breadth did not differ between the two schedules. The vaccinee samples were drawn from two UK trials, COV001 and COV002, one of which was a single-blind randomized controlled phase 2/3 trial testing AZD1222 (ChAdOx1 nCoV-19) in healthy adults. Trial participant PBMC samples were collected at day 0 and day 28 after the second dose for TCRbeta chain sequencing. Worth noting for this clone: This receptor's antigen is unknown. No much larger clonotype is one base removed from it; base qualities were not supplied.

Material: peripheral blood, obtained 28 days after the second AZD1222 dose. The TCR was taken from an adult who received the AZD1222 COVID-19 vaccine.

This receptor has the CDR3 CASSSSGANVLTF. In nucleotide form, the sequence is TGTGCCAGCAGTTCATCCGGGGCCAACGTCCTGACTTTC. Recombination linked TRBV7-9 to TRBJ2-6, with no confident D gene call. Trimming at the junction amounts to 6 bases on V and 4 bases on J, and the germline ends lie 7 bases apart. Based on the germline V gene (reference sequence), the CDR1 and CDR2 sequences are SEHNR and FQNEAQ. The CDR3 spans 13 residues, from the cysteine through the phenylalanine. Only the CDR3 DNA stays, 39 bases, in frame from base 1.